The next 6 T cell receptor beta chains were all read from a single sample in a study of OX40 agonist ivuxolimab in advanced cancers. Profiling relied on immunoSEQ multiplex PCR, and the TCRdb table lists in-frame clones only, not all of them. The repertoire holds approximately 68,000 clones, approximately 90% seen once, with 0.8% to 1.2% in the top ten. The sequencing here drew on CD4+ or CD8+ T cells sorted from blood, taken in a trial of the OX40 agonist ivuxolimab. The receptors here all came from an adult with an advanced solid tumor such as melanoma, head and neck, liver or kidney cancer.

This chain connects TRBV5-4 to TRBJ2-7, with 7 bases matching TRBD1. The germline V gene encodes CDR1 SGHNT and CDR2 YYREEE (reference sequence). This CDR3 is built from 18 residues. V shed 4 bases and J 0 bases; nucleotides not matched to a gene: 16. The CDR3 DNA reads TGTGCCAGCAGCCTCTCGACAGGGCGCTCGGTGGGCTCCTACGAGCAGTACTTC. Its translation is CASSLSTGRSVGSYEQYF.

The rearrangement joins TRBV7-3 to TRBJ1-1; 8 bases align to TRBD1. This CDR3 is built from 13 residues. The V segment lost 4 bases and the J segment 9 bases; nucleotides outside the gene matches: 7. The V gene's germline CDR1 is SGHTA and CDR2 FQGTGA. This chain's CDR3 is CASSSRGTGKAFF. The CDR3 region has the DNA TGTGCCAGCAGCTCAAGGGGGACAGGTAAAGCTTTCTTT.

V usage is TRBV5-4 and J usage is TRBJ2-5, with 10 nucleotides matching TRBD1. The CDR3 covers 16 residues. Germline V lookup: CDR1 SGHNT, CDR2 YYREEE (reference sequence). The ends lost 4 bases at V and 2 bases at J; junction bases unmatched: 8. This CDR3 is CASSTGDRGSQETQYF. DNA for the CDR3: TGTGCCAGCAGCACCGGGGACAGGGGTTCGCAAGAGACCCAGTACTTC.

This sequence joins TRBV4-1 and TRBJ2-7; 9 bases agree with TRBD1. The CDR3 length is 16 residues. Per the germline V gene, CDR1 is MGHRA and CDR2 is YSYEKL. Trimming took 2 bases from V and 2 from J; bases not matched to a gene: 7. CDR3 sequence (DNA): TGCGCCAGCAGCCAAAAGTTCGGACAGGGGACCTACGAGCAGTACTTC. It codes for CASSQKFGQGTYEQYF.

This rearrangement joins TRBV10-3 to TRBJ2-1; 8 bases line up with TRBD2. V trimming: 6 bases; J trimming: 5 bases; junction bases outside the gene matches: 9. The CDR3 contains 15 residues. Germline V gives CDR1 ENHRY, CDR2 SYGVKD. DNA of the CDR3: TGTGCCATCAGGAGTCATAGCGGGGCCAACAATGAGCAGTTCTTC. It yields the protein CAIRSHSGANNEQFF.

V and J are TRBV5-6 and TRBJ1-5; 7 bases align to TRBD1. This CDR3 has 15 amino acids. CDR1 and CDR2 from the germline V gene are SGHDT and YYEEEE. V dropped 4 bases and J dropped 3; count of bases not matched to a gene: 7. The CDR3 DNA reads TGTGCCAGCAGCCGCCGGGGACAGATCAATCAGCCCCAGCATTTT. This sequence encodes CASSRRGQINQPQHF.